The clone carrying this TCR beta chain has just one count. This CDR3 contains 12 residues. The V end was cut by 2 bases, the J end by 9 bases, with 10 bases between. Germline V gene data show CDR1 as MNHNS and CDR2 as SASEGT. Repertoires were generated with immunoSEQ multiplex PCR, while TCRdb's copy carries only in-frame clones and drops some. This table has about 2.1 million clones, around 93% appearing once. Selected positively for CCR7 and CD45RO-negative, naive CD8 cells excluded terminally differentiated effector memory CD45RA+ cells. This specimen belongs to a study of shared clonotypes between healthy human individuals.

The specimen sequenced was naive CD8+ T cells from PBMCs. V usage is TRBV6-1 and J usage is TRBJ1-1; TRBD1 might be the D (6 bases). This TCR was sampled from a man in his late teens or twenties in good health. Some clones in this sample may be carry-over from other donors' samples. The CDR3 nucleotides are TGTGCCAGCAGTGAAAGGGGGGGGCAAGCTTTCTTT. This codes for CASSERGGQAFF.